Following are 22 T cell receptor beta chains from one sample sequenced in a study of T cell changes during pregnancy in multiple sclerosis (dated by TCRdb to the late 2010s). Library construction relied on the immunoSEQ multiplex PCR assay. TCRdb stores this immuneACCESS table with in-frame sequences only. Part of the clones is absent; in the studies checked, under half of the shortfall reflects unresolved V genes, and no reason is known for the rest. This sample is represented by tens of thousands of clones; about 94% of them were singletons. 1.5% to 2% of the sample rests with the top ten. Material: peripheral blood, obtained in the third trimester of pregnancy. Receptors originate from a female donor with multiple sclerosis, enrolled in a pregnancy study.

V is TRBV5-1 and J is TRBJ1-1; 8 positions agree with TRBD1. The CDR3 runs to 18 residues. From germline, CDR1 is SGHRS and CDR2 YFSETQ. Trimming removed 0 bases from V and 1 base from J; junction bases left unmatched: 11. In DNA, the CDR3 is TGCGCCAGCAGCTTGGATTTCCGGACAGGGAAGGAGAACACTGAAGCTTTCTTT. This sequence encodes CASSLDFRTGKENTEAFF.

Worth noting for this clone: One end of the junction does not line up with germline, which may come from a read error. The J gene is TRBJ2-1, the V gene TRBV7-7; D possibly corresponds to TRBD2 (5 bases). CDR3 length: 14 amino acids. Germline lookup yields CDR1 SSHAT and CDR2 FNYEAQ (reference sequence). The CDR3, as DNA: TGTGCTAGCAGCCTCGCGGGCTCCTACAATGAGCAGTTCTTC. Translation: CASSLAGSYNEQFF.

CDR3 region: CASSRNGETQYF. CDR3 bases: TGCGCCAGCAGCCGAAACGGAGAGACCCAGTACTTC. The rearrangement joins TRBV5-1 to TRBJ2-5; no clear D gene. V lost 4 bases to trimming and J lost 4 bases, with 8 bases between them. CDR1 SGHRS and CDR2 YFSETQ come from the germline V gene. The CDR3 spans 12 residues.

The gene calls are TRBV18 and TRBJ2-5, with D possibly being TRBD2 (5 bases). The germline CDR1 and CDR2 sequences are KGHSH and LQKENI. This CDR3 region has 13 residues. V lost 2 bases, J lost 5 bases, and 9 bases lay in between. Here the CDR3 DNA reads TGTGCCAGCTCACCAGGGAGTTCGGAGACCCAGTACTTC. It codes for CASSPGSSETQYF.

The rearrangement uses TRBV19 and TRBJ2-7, with 8 bases that match TRBD1. The CDR3 length is 18 residues. V gave up 3 bases and J gave up 3 bases; unmatched junction bases: 16. Germline CDR1 LNHDA, CDR2 SQIVND (reference sequence). The CDR3 bases are TGTGCCAGTAGTATGGGCCGTCCCTCAGGGGGCTTTGGCTACGAGCAGTACTTC. Translation gives CASSMGRPSGGFGYEQYF.

The rearrangement uses TRBV28 and TRBJ2-7; TRBD2 aligns across 8 bases. The germline V gene has CDR1 MDHEN and CDR2 SYDVKM. The CDR3 is 15 residues long. With V trimmed by 8 bases and J by 4 bases, 13 bases remained unmatched. The CDR3 reads CASLPGGFVIYEQYF. Here the CDR3 DNA reads TGTGCCAGCCTTCCGGGGGGGTTTGTGATATACGAGCAGTACTTC.

This rearrangement joins TRBV14 to TRBJ2-3; 7 bases match TRBD1. Germline assignment: CDR1 SGHDN and CDR2 FVKESK. This CDR3 spans 18 amino acids. Losses at the gene ends were 4 bases for V and 0 bases for J; bases not matched to a gene: 13. The CDR3 loop reads CASSRINPGTASTDTQYF. The DNA for the CDR3 is TGTGCCAGCAGCCGCATAAACCCCGGGACAGCTAGCACAGATACGCAGTATTTT. Supplemented by reference TRBV14 and TRBJ2-3, the full variable domain reads EAGVTQFPSHSVIEKGQTVTLRCDPISGHDNLYWYRRVMGKEIKFLLHFVKESKQDESGMPNNRFLAERTGGTYSTLKVQPAELEDSGVYFCASSRINPGTASTDTQYFGPGTRLTVL.

As concerns this clone: A read error may account for a junction end that differs from germline. The same CDR3 can be traced to other DNA sequences in this sample. J is TRBJ2-7 and V is TRBV6-6, with TRBD1 matching over 10 bases. The CDR3 is 14 amino acids. The germline gives CDR1 MNHNY, CDR2 SVGAGI (reference sequence). The CDR3 DNA reads as TGTGCCAGCAGCTACTCGGGACAGGGGTACGAGCAGTACTTC. Protein sequence: CASSYSGQGYEQYF.

This chain joins TRBV19 and TRBJ1-4; D is undetermined. The CDR3 sequence is 15 residues long. V lost 1 base, J lost 6 bases, and 12 bases lay in between. Germline values: CDR1 LNHDA, CDR2 SQIVND (reference sequence). CDR3 region: CASSIVGRGHEKLFF. The CDR3 DNA reads as TGTGCCAGTAGTATAGTTGGTCGCGGGCATGAAAAACTGTTTTTT.

The chain links TRBV4-3 to TRBJ2-5; 10 bases align to TRBD2. The CDR3 has 18 residues. In germline, CDR1 is LGHNA, CDR2 YSLEER. Trimming took 2 bases from V and 2 from J; bases not matched to a gene: 11. The CDR3 loop is CASSQYGAAGGPQETQYF. The CDR3 DNA reads as TGCGCCAGCAGCCAATACGGGGCAGCGGGGGGGCCTCAAGAGACCCAGTACTTC.

The chain joins TRBV7-9 to TRBJ2-3; 9 nucleotides match TRBD2. Germline CDR1 reads SEHNR; CDR2 reads FQNEAQ (reference sequence). After removal of 6 bases from V and 5 bases from J, the junction contained 6 bases not matched to a gene. The CDR3 spans 14 residues. The DNA for the CDR3 is TGTGCCAGCAGAAAGCGGGGGGCCAGAGATACGCAGTATTTT. Translated, it gives CASRKRGARDTQYF.

This chain joins TRBV7-9 and TRBJ1-6; 12 bases line up with TRBD1. V shed 4 bases and J 10 bases; nucleotides not matched to a gene: 5. CDR1 and CDR2 (germline): SEHNR, FQNEAQ (reference sequence). The CDR3 has 15 residues. The CDR3 coding sequence is TGTGCCAGCAGCTCCGGGACAGGGGGCATCTCACCCCTCCACTTT. Amino acid sequence: CASSSGTGGISPLHF.

V and J are TRBV7-6 and TRBJ2-1; 14 bases match TRBD2. Germline lookup yields CDR1 SGHVS and CDR2 FNYEAQ. V was pared by 2 bases and J by 4 bases, with 4 bases of the junction left unmatched. CDR3 length: 17 residues. DNA of the CDR3: TGTGCCAGCAGCTTAAGGACTAGCGGGGGGACTTACAATGAGCAGTTCTTC. Amino acid sequence: CASSLRTSGGTYNEQFF.

This clone was recorded only once. CDR3 sequence: CATSRDLWGLLISGANVLTF. The CDR3 DNA follows: TGTGCCACCAGCAGAGATTTGTGGGGACTACTTATATCTGGGGCCAACGTCCTGACTTTC. The rearrangement links TRBV15 to TRBJ2-6; 7 bases align to TRBD2. The CDR3 is 20 residues long. Germline CDR1 and CDR2: LNHNV and YYDKDF (reference sequence). V trimming: 0 bases; J trimming: 1 base; junction bases outside the gene matches: 12.

The genes are TRBV4-2 and TRBJ1-3; the match to TRBD1 covers 7 bases. Unmatched junction bases numbered 1, after V lost 0 bases and J lost 5 bases. The germline CDR1 and CDR2 sequences are LGHNA and YNFKEQ. This CDR3 has 14 residues. CDR3 in DNA: TGTGCCAGCAGCCAAGAGGGACAGAGAAACACCATATATTTT. This encodes CASSQEGQRNTIYF.

The chain combines TRBV19 with TRBJ2-2; possibly TRBD1 for D (6 bases). The ends were cut back, 2 bases at V and 4 bases at J, with 8 bases in the middle. The CDR3 consists of 14 residues. Germline CDR1 LNHDA, CDR2 SQIVND (reference sequence). The DNA for the CDR3 is TGTGCCAGTAGTATACGGGACACCACCGGGGAGCTGTTTTTT. This encodes CASSIRDTTGELFF. The complete variable domain, with remaining parts taken from reference TRBV19 and TRBJ2-2, reads DGGITQSPKYLFRKEGQNVTLSCEQNLNHDAMYWYRQDPGQGLRLIYYSQIVNDFQKGDIAEGYSVSREKKESFPLTVTSAQKNPTAFYLCASSIRDTTGELFFGEGSRLTVL.

This clone has only one observation. The gene calls are TRBV28 and TRBJ2-1; D perhaps matches TRBD1 (6 bases). The CDR3 totals 15 residues. CDR1 is MDHEN and CDR2 is SYDVKM in the germline V gene. V was clipped by 2 bases and J by 5 bases, with 13 bases between them. In DNA form, the CDR3 reads TGTGCCAGCAGTTTAACAGGGATTATCGACAATGAGCAGTTCTTC. As protein: CASSLTGIIDNEQFF. Complete variable domain (other parts from reference TRBV28 and TRBJ2-1): DVKVTQSSRYLVKRTGEKVFLECVQDMDHENMFWYRQDPGLGLRLIYFSYDVKMKEKGDIPEGYSVSREKKERFSLILESASTNQTSMYLCASSLTGIIDNEQFFGPGTRLTVL.

The chain couples TRBV11-2 to TRBJ2-1; D might be TRBD2 (6 bases). The CDR3 consists of 15 residues. Trimming stripped 3 bases from V and 5 bases from J, with 14 bases between. Germline loops: CDR1 SGHAT, CDR2 FQNNGV. DNA for the CDR3: TGTGCCAGCAGCTTGCGCCCAGGAGGGCACAATGAGCAGTTCTTC. It codes for CASSLRPGGHNEQFF. Variable domain in full (rest from reference TRBV11-2 and TRBJ2-1): EAGVAQSPRYKIIEKRQSVAFWCNPISGHATLYWYQQILGQGPKLLIQFQNNGVVDDSQLPKDRFSAERLKGVDSTLKIQPAKLEDSAVYLCASSLRPGGHNEQFFGPGTRLTVL.

This clone was detected once. The chain recombines TRBV4-1 with TRBJ2-1, with a tentative D call TRBD2 (5 bases). CDR1 and CDR2 (germline): MGHRA, YSYEKL. The CDR3 extends over 14 amino acids. Trimming cost V 6 bases and J 6 bases, with 15 bases left between them. CDR3: CASSPPPGTNEQFF. The CDR3 DNA follows: TGCGCCAGCAGTCCTCCTCCGGGAACCAATGAGCAGTTCTTC.

This clone was counted a few times. CDR3 nucleotides: TGTGCCAGCAGTTTTCTGGGCGGGAGAAGGACAGATACGCAGTATTTT. Translated: CASSFLGGRRTDTQYF. V is TRBV28 and J is TRBJ2-3, with TRBD2 matching over 7 bases. The CDR3 is 16 amino acids. V was clipped by 3 bases and J by 3 bases; unmatched bases: 9. Germline V gives CDR1 MDHEN, CDR2 SYDVKM.

The chain's CDR3 is CASSYQRGTDTQYF. The CDR3 coding sequence is TGCGCCAGCAGCTACCAGCGGGGGACAGATACGCAGTATTTT. The rearrangement joins TRBV5-1 to TRBJ2-3; TRBD2 agrees at 8 bases. Germline CDR1 reads SGHRS; CDR2 reads YFSETQ. J lost 3 bases, V lost 3 bases, and 3 bases had no gene match. The CDR3 is 14 residues long. Combining the CDR3 with reference TRBV5-1 and TRBJ2-3 gives the whole variable domain KAGVTQTPRYLIKTRGQQVTLSCSPISGHRSVSWYQQTPGQGLQFLFEYFSETQRNKGNFPGRFSGRQFSNSRSEMNVSTLELGDSALYLCASSYQRGTDTQYFGPGTRLTVL.

The gene calls are TRBV14 and TRBJ2-7; 10 bases are a match to TRBD2. V trimming: 4 bases; J trimming: 5 bases; junction bases outside the gene matches: 2. This CDR3 region has 13 residues. Per the germline V gene, CDR1 is SGHDN and CDR2 is FVKESK. This CDR3 is CASSPSGSHEQYF. The CDR3 DNA is TGTGCCAGCAGCCCTAGCGGGAGCCACGAGCAGTACTTC.